These 4 T cell receptor beta chains were sequenced from one sample in a study of blood T cell repertoires in COVID-19. Sequencing used immunoSEQ multiplex PCR; TCRdb keeps in-frame clones, though not all of them. In the table there are 250,000 or so clones, 80% to 90% of which are singletons. Material for sequencing was peripheral blood. These receptors originate from a man over 45 with acute or convalescent COVID-19.

The V call is TRBV5-1, the J call TRBJ1-4, with D possibly TRBD1 on 5 matching bases. Germline V gene sequence: CDR1 SGHRS, CDR2 YFSETQ. V lost 4 bases and J 6 bases, leaving 13 bases between the germline ends. This CDR3 comprises 14 residues. The CDR3 bases are TGCGCCAGCAGCCCCCAGGGTTTGTATGAAAAACTGTTTTTT. Translating gives CASSPQGLYEKLFF.

The chain uses TRBV19 and TRBJ2-1, with 7 bases fitting TRBD1. The germline gives CDR1 LNHDA, CDR2 SQIVND (reference sequence). The CDR3 is made up of 19 amino acids. The V and J ends lost 3 bases and 0 bases, in that order; junction bases with no gene match: 14. The CDR3 reads CASSIPGQVWGSSYNEQFF. The CDR3, as DNA: TGTGCCAGTAGTATCCCCGGACAGGTGTGGGGATCCTCCTACAATGAGCAGTTCTTC.

This chain uses TRBV5-1 with TRBJ1-1, with D uncertain. Germline V gives CDR1 SGHRS, CDR2 YFSETQ. Trimming removed 0 bases at V and 4 bases at J, with 16 bases between. The length of the CDR3 is 16 residues. CDR3 amino acids: CASSLARGGISTEAFF. The CDR3 nucleotides read TGCGCCAGCAGCTTGGCCCGTGGAGGGATAAGCACTGAAGCTTTCTTT.

V gene TRBV10-3 combines with J gene TRBJ1-5, with a possible D match to TRBD1 (5 bases). Trimming took 5 bases from V and 6 from J, leaving 14 bases between them. CDR3 size: 14 residues. Germline assignment: CDR1 ENHRY and CDR2 SYGVKD. The CDR3 loop reads CAISISGGGQPQHF. CDR3 bases: TGTGCCATCAGTATTAGCGGGGGAGGTCAGCCCCAGCATTTT.